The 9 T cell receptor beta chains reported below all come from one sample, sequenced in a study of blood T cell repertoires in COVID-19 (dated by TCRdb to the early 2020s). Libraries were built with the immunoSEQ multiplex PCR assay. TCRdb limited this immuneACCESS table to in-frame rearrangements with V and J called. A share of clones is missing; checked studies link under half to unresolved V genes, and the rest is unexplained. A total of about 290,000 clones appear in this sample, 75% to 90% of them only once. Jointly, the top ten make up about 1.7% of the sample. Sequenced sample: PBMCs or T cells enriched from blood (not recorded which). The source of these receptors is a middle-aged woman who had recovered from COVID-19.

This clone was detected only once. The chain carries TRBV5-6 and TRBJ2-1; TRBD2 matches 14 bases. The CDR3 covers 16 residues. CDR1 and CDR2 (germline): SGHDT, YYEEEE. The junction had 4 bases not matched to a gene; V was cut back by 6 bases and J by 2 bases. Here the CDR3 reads CASTRTSGGTYNEQFF. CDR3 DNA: TGTGCCAGCACCAGGACTAGCGGGGGGACCTACAATGAGCAGTTCTTC.

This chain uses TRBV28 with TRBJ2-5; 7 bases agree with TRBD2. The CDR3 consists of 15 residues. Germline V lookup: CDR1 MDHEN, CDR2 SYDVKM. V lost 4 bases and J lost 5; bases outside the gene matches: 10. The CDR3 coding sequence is TGTGCCAGCAGTTCCCGGGACTACCCTGGGGAGACCCAGTACTTC. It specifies CASSSRDYPGETQYF.

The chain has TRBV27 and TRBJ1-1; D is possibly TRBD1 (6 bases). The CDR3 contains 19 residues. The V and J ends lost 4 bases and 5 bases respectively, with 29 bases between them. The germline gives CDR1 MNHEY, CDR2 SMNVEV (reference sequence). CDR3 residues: CASSSSTGFWGLGTTEAFF. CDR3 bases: TGTGCCAGCAGTTCCTCTACTGGGTTCTGGGGGCTAGGAACAACTGAAGCTTTCTTT.

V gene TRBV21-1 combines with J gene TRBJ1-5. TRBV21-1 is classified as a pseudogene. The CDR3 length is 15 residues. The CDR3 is CASRERVVWDQPQHF. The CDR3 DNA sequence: TGTGCCAGCAGAGAGCGCGTGGTATGGGATCAGCCCCAGCATTTT.

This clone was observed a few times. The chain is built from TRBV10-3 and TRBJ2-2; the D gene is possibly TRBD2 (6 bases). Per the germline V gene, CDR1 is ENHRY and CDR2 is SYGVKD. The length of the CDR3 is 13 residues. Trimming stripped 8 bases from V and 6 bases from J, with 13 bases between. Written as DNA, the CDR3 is TGTGCCATCGGGGGGTTATTGGCCGGGGAGCTGTTTTTT. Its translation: CAIGGLLAGELFF.

CDR3 loop: CASSGRQTNTEAFF. The CDR3 coding sequence is TGTGCCAGCAGTGGTCGACAGACAAACACTGAAGCTTTCTTT. V is TRBV2 and J is TRBJ1-1, with D tentatively TRBD1 (5 bases). This CDR3 is built from 14 residues. CDR1 and CDR2 (germline): SNHLY, FYNNEI. V was clipped by 4 bases and J by 2 bases, with 11 bases between them.

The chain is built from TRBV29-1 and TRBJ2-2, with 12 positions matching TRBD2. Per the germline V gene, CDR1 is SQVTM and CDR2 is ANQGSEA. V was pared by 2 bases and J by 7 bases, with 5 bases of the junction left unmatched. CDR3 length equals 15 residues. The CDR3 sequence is CSVELAGGPGGELFF. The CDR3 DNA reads TGCAGCGTTGAACTAGCGGGAGGGCCTGGCGGGGAGCTGTTTTTT.

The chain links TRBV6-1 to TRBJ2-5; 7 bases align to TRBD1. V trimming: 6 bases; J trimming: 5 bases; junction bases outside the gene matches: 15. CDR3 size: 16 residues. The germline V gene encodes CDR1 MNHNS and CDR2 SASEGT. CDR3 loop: CASSETGTGDGETQYF. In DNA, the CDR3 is TGTGCCAGCAGCGAAACAGGAACAGGGGATGGGGAGACCCAGTACTTC.

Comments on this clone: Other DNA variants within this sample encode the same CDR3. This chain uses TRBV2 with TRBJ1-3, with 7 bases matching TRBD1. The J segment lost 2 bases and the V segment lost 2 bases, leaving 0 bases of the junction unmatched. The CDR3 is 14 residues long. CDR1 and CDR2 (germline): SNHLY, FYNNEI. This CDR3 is CASSEQGAGNTIYF. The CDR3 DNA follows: TGTGCCAGCAGTGAACAGGGGGCTGGAAACACCATATATTTT.